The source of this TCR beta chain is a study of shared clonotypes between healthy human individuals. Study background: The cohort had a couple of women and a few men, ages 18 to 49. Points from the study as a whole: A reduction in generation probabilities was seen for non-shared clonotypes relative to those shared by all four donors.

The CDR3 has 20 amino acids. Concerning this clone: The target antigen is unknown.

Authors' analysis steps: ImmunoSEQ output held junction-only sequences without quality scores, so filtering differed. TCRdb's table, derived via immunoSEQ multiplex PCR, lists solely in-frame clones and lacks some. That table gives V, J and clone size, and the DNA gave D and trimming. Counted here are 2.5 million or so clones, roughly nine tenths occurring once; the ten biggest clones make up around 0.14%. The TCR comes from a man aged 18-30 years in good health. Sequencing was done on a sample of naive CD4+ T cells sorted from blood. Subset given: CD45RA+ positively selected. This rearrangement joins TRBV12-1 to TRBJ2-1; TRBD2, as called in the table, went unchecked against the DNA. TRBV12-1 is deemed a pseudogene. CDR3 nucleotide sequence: TGTGCCAGCAGCCCAAGACTAGCGGGCCAACTCTTTTCCTCCTACAATGAGCAGTTCTTC. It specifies CASSPRLAGQLFSSYNEQFF.